These 7 T cell receptor beta chains were sequenced from one sample in a study of T and B cells in COVID-19 patients. TRB rearrangements were amplified by multiplex PCR with BIOMED2 TRB-A/B primers. One entry per CDR3 protein results from TCRdb running MiXCR on the multiplex PCR reads. The sample includes 4,500 to 5,000 distinct CDR3 sequences, 33% of them seen just once. Blood genomic DNA input for TRB amplification was 250-500 ng. The sequenced material came from blood. Receptor source: a human donor who had recovered from COVID-19.

This chain uses TRBV19 with TRBJ2-7, with 12 bases fitting TRBD2. This CDR3 spans 15 amino acids. The V segment lost 2 bases and the J segment 5 bases; nucleotides outside the gene matches: 4. In germline, CDR1 is LNHDA, CDR2 SQIVND (reference sequence). The CDR3 spells CASSILAGGPDEQYF. The CDR3 region has the DNA TGTGCCAGTAGTATACTAGCGGGAGGGCCGGACGAGCAGTACTTC.

This clonotype turned up a few times. The CDR3 DNA sequence: TGTGCCAGCAGTTACCGGGGTAGCGGCAATCAGCCCCAGCATTTT. This encodes CASSYRGSGNQPQHF. The rearrangement links TRBV6-6 to TRBJ1-5; D gene unclear. The CDR3 contains 15 residues. V lost 2 bases, J lost 2 bases, and 10 bases lay in between. Germline-derived CDR1 and CDR2 are MNHNY and SVGAGI (reference sequence).

This clonotype was observed a handful of times. The chain employs TRBV20-1 and TRBJ2-7, with D possibly TRBD2 on 5 matching bases. Deletions cut 0 bases from V and 3 bases from J, with 12 bases between. Per the germline V gene, CDR1 is DFQATT and CDR2 is SNEGSKA (reference sequence). The CDR3 contains 14 residues. As DNA, the CDR3 is TGCAGTGCTAGAGATTGGGAGCGGAGCTACGAGCAGTACTTC. It is translated as CSARDWERSYEQYF.

By share, this clonotype counts as large. The rearrangement uses TRBV6-2 or TRBV6-3 and TRBJ2-1; 8 nucleotides line up with TRBD2. This CDR3 has 14 residues. Trimming cost V 5 bases and J 0 bases; bases outside gene matches: 0. CDR1 is MNHEY, CDR2 SVGEGT, per germline. CDR3 loop: CASSSGSSYNEQFF. As DNA, the CDR3 is TGTGCCAGCAGTAGCGGGAGCTCCTACAATGAGCAGTTCTTC.

The chain employs TRBV12-5 and TRBJ1-2; no clear D gene. Germline V gene data show CDR1 as LGHNT and CDR2 as FRNRAP. The CDR3 contains 16 residues. Trimming left V 2 bases short and J 4 bases short, with 17 bases between. In nucleotides, the CDR3 is TGTGCTAGTGGTTTGTCCTATACAGAAAATCCCTATGGCTACACCTTC. Encoded protein: CASGLSYTENPYGYTF.

This chain links TRBV5-1 with TRBJ2-5, with 13 nucleotides matching TRBD2. This CDR3 comprises 16 residues. With 1 base clipped from V and 2 bases from J, the junction kept 2 bases outside the gene matches. The germline V gene encodes CDR1 SGHRS and CDR2 YFSETQ. Here the CDR3 reads CASSLRTSGGQETQYF. The CDR3 coding sequence is TGCGCCAGCAGCTTGAGGACTAGCGGGGGACAAGAGACCCAGTACTTC. Variable domain in full (rest from reference TRBV5-1 and TRBJ2-5): KAGVTQTPRYLIKTRGQQVTLSCSPISGHRSVSWYQQTPGQGLQFLFEYFSETQRNKGNFPGRFSGRQFSNSRSEMNVSTLELGDSALYLCASSLRTSGGQETQYFGPGTRLLVL.

J is TRBJ2-1 and V is TRBV5-1; D call uncertain. V gave up 1 base and J gave up 7 bases, with 9 bases separating them. This CDR3 spans 13 amino acids. CDR1 SGHRS and CDR2 YFSETQ come from the germline V gene. DNA for the CDR3: TGCGCCAGCAGCTTGAGGCGTGGGAATGAGCAGTTCTTC. This codes for CASSLRRGNEQFF.